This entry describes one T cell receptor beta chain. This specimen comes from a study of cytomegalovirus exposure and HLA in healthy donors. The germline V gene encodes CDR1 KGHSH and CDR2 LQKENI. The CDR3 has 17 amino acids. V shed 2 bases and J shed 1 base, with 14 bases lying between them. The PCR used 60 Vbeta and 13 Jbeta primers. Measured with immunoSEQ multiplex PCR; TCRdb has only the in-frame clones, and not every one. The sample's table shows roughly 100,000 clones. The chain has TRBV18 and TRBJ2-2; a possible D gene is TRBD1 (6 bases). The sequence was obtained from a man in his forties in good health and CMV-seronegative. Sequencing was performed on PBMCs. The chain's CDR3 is CASSPTFRDKNTGELFF. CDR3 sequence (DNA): TGTGCCAGCTCACCAACCTTCCGGGACAAGAACACCGGGGAGCTGTTTTTT.